This T cell receptor beta chain was captured by sequencing in a study of vaccination and CD4 T cells after COVID-19. Study-wide background: Post-COVID specimens were obtained a median about 100 days after diagnosis (range 35 to 161). Following dose two, a median roughly 72 days (range 14 to 241) passed before post-vaccine samples were taken.

CDR1 is MNHNS, CDR2 SASEGT, per germline. The V end was cut by 3 bases, the J end by 7 bases, with 10 bases between. This CDR3 contains 14 residues. Time point specified: late sampling 161 to 241 days after vaccination in a few convalescent patients. TCRdb re-called the PCR reads through MiXCR, storing one row per CDR3 protein. The sample carries around 37,000 distinct CDR3 sequences, around 39% recorded once. This sequence was found in a human donor who had recovered from COVID-19. Sequencing used CD4+ T cells from blood, obtained about 7 months after SARS-CoV-2 vaccination. The chain joins TRBV6-1 to TRBJ1-6; D possibly corresponds to TRBD1 (5 bases). This CDR3 is CASSDRDENSPLHF. The CDR3 coding sequence is TGTGCCAGCAGTGATCGGGACGAAAATTCACCCCTCCACTTT.